This section outlines one T cell receptor beta chain sequence together with its context. It lacks a known antigen. No per-base quality is available; no much larger clone lies one base away. This specimen comes from a study of cytomegalovirus exposure and HLA in healthy donors (TCRdb year 2017). Context from the whole study: According to an earlier analysis of a few hundred of the donors, about 179 million T cells yielded 120 million or so unique TCR beta sequences and about 300 Gb of sequence data. About 280 gigabases of sequencing data and 75 million to 85 million unique TCR sequences made up an early release that covered 640 HLA-typed donors. The genetic ancestry cluster associated with self-reported Caucasian donors included approximately 85% of the 398 genotyped donors. The study aimed to test whether cataloging public T cell receptors could reveal signatures of past pathogen exposure. Using immunosequencing, the study profiled T cell repertoires from around 680 subjects and related those repertoires to cytomegalovirus serostatus. Besides the first cohort of roughly 660 subjects, a separate validation cohort made up of about 120 different subjects was used. The study combined high-throughput TCR immunosequencing, statistical association of individual TCRs with disease status, and machine learning to predict cytomegalovirus infection status. To study patterns of TCR occurrence, a later analysis re-analyzed previously published TCR beta repertoires from 666 donors and added high-resolution HLA genotyping. In the later analysis, no new phenotypic data were used to find candidate immune exposures; instead, reliance was placed on TCR beta sequences and their occurrence across donors. An earlier analysis of around 540 of the donors applied high-throughput TCR beta sequencing to assess whether each TCR beta V gene segment acted as functional or pseudogenic. Donor age, sex, ethnicity and CMV serostatus were compiled alongside the repertoire data. A later genetic analysis used genome-wide SNP genotypes for about 65% of the roughly 670 donors, treating that subset as a discovery cohort. All discovery cohort repertoires had been generated on a single sequencing platform. HLA typing included class I and class II loci at four-digit resolution. The number of donors typed differed by locus, with roughly 629-640 for A, B, C, DRB1 and DQB1, roughly 520 for DQA1, about 610 for DPA1, and roughly 450 for DPB1. Roughly five DR-DQ haplotypes were handled as single units for association and clustering because linkage in the cohort was strong. On average, 235,054 unique TCR beta nucleotide sequences were sequenced per donor among a few hundred genotyped donors of the cohort, with 15% to 20% of those sequences being non-productive. Study-level results and caveats: The sequencing pipeline was judged likely to have produced a cluster of highly shared sequence variants as a technical artifact. Most TCR sequences were seen in very few donors, while some public TCRs were found in many individuals. Most CMV-associated TCR beta chains appeared to be HLA-restricted in a later analysis, and the HLA associations seemed to be driven largely by CMV exposure. In a later analysis, several top co-occurrence clusters were reported to appear linked to parvovirus B19, influenza, CMV and Epstein-Barr virus. According to the authors, the approach could potentially be generalized to other disease states and immunological phenotypes. In both the original and validation cohorts, the classifier was reported to diagnose cytomegalovirus status with high specificity and sensitivity. Immune exposure information for the cohort was limited to CMV serostatus. In a later genetic analysis, a missense DCLRE1C variant was associated with V-gene and J-gene trimming of TCR beta chains, and the association was replicated in an independent cohort. In an earlier analysis of some 540 of the donors, most TCR beta V segments appeared in productive rearrangements about 90% or about 30% of the time, broadly matching IMGT annotations. In a later analysis, about 16,000 TCR beta sequences were associated with specific HLA alleles at a false discovery rate of 0.05. According to a later analysis, TCR association rates differed among HLA loci, with DRB1 alleles showing the most associated TCRs and HLA-C alleles showing the fewest. In vitro tests confirmed that a few of the cytomegalovirus-associated TCR beta chains recognize cytomegalovirus antigens. Correlated functional status among segregating V segments might reflect linkage disequilibrium, but an unknown experimental factor could not be ruled out. Only TCR beta chains were sequenced in this cohort, and the absence of alpha or paired-chain data limited detectable features. Compared with equally common non-associated chains, HLA-associated TCR beta chains in a later analysis were more clonally expanded and had lower generation probabilities. A later genetic analysis reported fewer N-insertions in productive TCRs among donors in an Asian-associated ancestry cluster than the roughly 640-donor mean. Presence/absence analyses assumed roughly uniform sequencing depth across donors, an assumption that may not hold. When HLA alleles, especially DR and DQ, strongly co-occurred, attributing TCR associations to individual alleles was difficult. Because counts were too low, around 17 rarely observed V segments, including chromosome 9 orphons, were left out of the earlier analysis of over 550 of the donors. A further reported finding was that TCR beta sequences accurately predicted the HLA-A and HLA-B alleles for most subjects in the first cohort. A total of 150 or so TCR beta chains were listed by the study as associated with cytomegalovirus. Because some donors lacked HLA typing at each locus, the association tests relied only on the typed subset.

Library method: the immunoSEQ multiplex PCR assay. The multiplex PCR relied on a mix of 60 forward primers for TCR Vbeta segments and 13 reverse primers for TCR Jbeta segments. A multiplex PCR assay on genomic DNA amplified the CDR3 region of rearranged TCR beta genes. Amplified TCR beta libraries were sequenced as 87-base-pair reads on the Illumina HiSeq System. The authors processed their data as follows. Across the 600 to 700 repertoires, a later analysis counted tens of millions of unique TCR beta chains, roughly 11 million of which were shared by at least two donors. Raw reads were error-corrected and collapsed into unique sequences with a nearest-neighbor algorithm that merged closely related sequences to remove PCR and sequencing errors. V, D and J gene segments were assigned by aligning CDR3 sequences to IMGT reference sequences. For a sequence to be retained, a match of at least six nucleotides was required to both a V gene segment and a J gene segment. A rearrangement was called productive if the CDR3 had no stop codons and remained in frame with V and J, and every other rearrangement was called non-productive. Following IMGT convention, CDR3 was defined as the stretch from the second conserved V-encoded cysteine up to the conserved J-encoded phenylalanine. Sequences without an unambiguous match to a single V gene segment were excluded from the earlier analysis of 587 of the donors. In an earlier analysis of approximately 550 of the donors, V segments were called functional above 56.7% productive rearrangements and were called segregating when the between-donor standard deviation exceeded 5%. To diagnose cytomegalovirus status from the catalog of TCR beta chain sequences, a statistical classification framework was built. In a later analysis, TCR nucleotide sequences were compared against IMGT/GENE-DB human TR gene sequences so that V and J genes could be assigned. In a later analysis, CDR3 sequences and most-parsimonious VDJ recombination scenarios were assigned using the TCRdist pipeline. In a later analysis, each TCR beta chain was defined by its CDR3 amino acid sequence together with its V-gene family, and reads without a unique V-gene family were excluded. In a later analysis, 500 to 650 highly shared, low-generation-probability nucleotide sequences were removed to address suspected cross-contamination and a sequencing artifact. In a later analysis, a clonal expansion index was calculated for each public chain from normalized within-repertoire ranks of inferred template counts. In a later analysis, generation probabilities were computed with a VDJ recombination model fitted to out-of-frame rearrangements, and the resulting probabilities were checked against IGoR. Hypergeometric tests were used in a later analysis to score TCR-TCR, TCR-HLA and TCR-CMV co-occurrence, with a repertoire-size bias correction applied to the TCR pairs. A later analysis estimated false discovery rates by permuting HLA or CMV assignments 20 times. In a later analysis, co-occurring TCRs were grouped with DBSCAN, and TCRdist sequence similarity was added when clustering was performed within HLA-allele-positive subsets. For co-occurrence clustering, repertoires with fewer than 30,000 or more than 120,000 public chains were excluded, along with roughly five repertoires with anomalous nucleotide sharing. Not all clones reach the TCRdb copy of this immuneACCESS table, which keeps in-frame sequences only. Checked studies attribute under half of the gap to unresolved V genes and leave the rest unexplained. That table supplies the V and J calls and clone size; D and trimming were determined from the DNA. For this sample the table gives under 200,000 clones, of which about 82% were detected only once. 0.7% to 0.8% of the sample is held by the ten biggest clonotypes.

In total, 600 or so healthy bone marrow donors made up the cohort. Cohort members were all nominally healthy when sampled, although unrecorded immune exposures were likely present. The donor was CMV seronegative and was included in the group of several hundred seronegative cohort members. A peripheral blood sample was collected from each donor, and TCR beta sequencing was performed on peripheral blood mononuclear cells. The Qiagen DNeasy Blood Extraction Kit was used to extract genomic DNA from the blood cell samples. The source of this sequence is a female donor in good health and CMV-seronegative. Sequencing input: PBMCs.

DNA sequence: TGTGCCAGCAGTCGACCAGCGACAGGGGACTATGGCTACACCTTC. It translates as CASSRPATGDYGYTF. In this chain, TRBV6-5 is recombined with TRBJ1-2; 8 bases in between match TRBD1. Measured from the cysteine to the phenylalanine, the CDR3 is 15 residues long. Just the 45-base CDR3 DNA is kept, in frame starting at base 1. Trimming removed 5 bases from V and 3 bases from J; the gene matches leave 8 bases unexplained. Sequences MNHEY (CDR1) and SVGAGI (CDR2) are obtained from the germline V gene.